This is a list of T cell receptor beta chains from one sample in a study of identical twins. TCRdb used MiXCR to reprocess the 5' RACE reads, holding one entry per CDR3 protein. The repertoire holds 400,000 to 500,000 distinct CDR3 sequences, with over 11% as singletons. These same records also appear under a second study, on yellow fever vaccine responses in identical twins.

Sequenced material: CD4+ T cells sorted from blood. The source is a woman aged 18-35 years in good health. Each CDR3 is given with its conserved first and last residue. A D gene is named only where the DNA matches it firmly. Only part of the rows carry a size: once, few, many, or a class if the clone is expanded.

NA | TRBJ2-7 | TRBV28 | NA | TGTGCCAGCAGTACAAAGCCGGACAGTCCTTACTTC | CASSTKPDSPYF
NA | TRBJ2-3 | TRBV4-3 | few | TGCGCCAGCAGCCAAGTCAGAATAAACACAGATACGCAGTATTTT | CASSQVRINTDTQYF
TRBD1 | TRBJ2-3 | TRBV5-6 | NA | TGTGCCAGCAGCACCGGACAGGTCACAGATACGCAGTATTTT | CASSTGQVTDTQYF
NA | TRBJ2-4 | TRBV7-2 | NA | TGTGCCAGCAGCTTAAAGCCCCAGGGGGCCAAAAACATTCAGTACTTC | CASSLKPQGAKNIQYF
NA | TRBJ1-6 | TRBV5-1 | NA | TGCGCCAGCAGCATGTCGGGGGATTCACCCCTCCACTTT | CASSMSGDSPLHF
TRBD1 | TRBJ1-5 | TRBV2 | NA | TGTGCCAGCAGTGGGGGACAGTCCCCCAATCAGCCCCAGCATTTT | CASSGGQSPNQPQHF
NA | TRBJ2-1 | TRBV7-2 | many | TGTGCCAGCAGATCTGCCGGAGCCAATGAGCAGTTCTTC | CASRSAGANEQFF
TRBD2 | TRBJ2-3 | TRBV19 | few | TGTGCCAGTAGTGAGCGGGGGGGCCGTGGAGATACGCAGTATTTT | CASSERGGRGDTQYF
NA | TRBJ1-5 | TRBV12-3/TRBV12-4 | few | TGTGCCAGCAAGTTAGCTCGCAATCAGCCCCAGCATTTT | CASKLARNQPQHF
NA | TRBJ1-1 | TRBV12-3/TRBV12-4 | few | TGTGCCAGCAGACCCTCGGCTCGCGGGGGGTCTGAAGCTTTCTTT | CASRPSARGGSEAFF
NA | TRBJ2-3 | TRBV5-1 | NA | TGCGCCAGCAGCTTGGCCGTCAGGGGAGTAGATACGCAGTATTTT | CASSLAVRGVDTQYF
TRBD1 | TRBJ2-1 | TRBV6-2/TRBV6-3 | NA | TGTGCCAGCAGTTACAAGCAGGGGGCCTTCTCGACTACCAATGAGCAGTTCTTC | CASSYKQGAFSTTNEQFF
TRBD2 | TRBJ2-7 | TRBV6-5 | NA | TGTGCCAGCAGTTACCTGACTAGCGGGAAGCCTTACGAGCAGTACTTC | CASSYLTSGKPYEQYF
NA | TRBJ2-7 | TRBV25-1 | NA | TGTGCCAGCAGTCCATCTGGGGTCTACGAGCAGTACTTC | CASSPSGVYEQYF
TRBD2 | TRBJ2-7 | TRBV6-1 | NA | TGTGCCAGCAGAGGGGCCGGTCTAGCGGGAGGCTACGAGCAGTACTTC | CASRGAGLAGGYEQYF
NA | TRBJ1-1 | TRBV7-9 | NA | TGTGCCAGCAGCTTACAGGGAGGATCTCACACTGAAGCTTTCTTT | CASSLQGGSHTEAFF
NA | TRBJ2-1 | TRBV7-2 | NA | TGTGCCAGCAGCTCCGCGGGACGGAAACACGGTGAGCAGTTCTTC | CASSSAGRKHGEQFF
NA | TRBJ2-3 | TRBV12-3/TRBV12-4 | many | TGTGCCAGCACTGCGATACGGGGAGTCACAGATACGCAGTATTTT | CASTAIRGVTDTQYF
NA | TRBJ2-7 | TRBV6-1 | NA | TGTGCCAGCGGGGTCGGACGGATCTCCTACGAGCAGTACTTC | CASGVGRISYEQYF
TRBD1 | TRBJ1-6 | TRBV20-1 | few | TGCAGTGCTAGAGATCTGACAGGGGGCCTTTCACCCCTCCACTTT | CSARDLTGGLSPLHF
NA | TRBJ2-2 | TRBV21-1 | NA | TGTGCCAGCAGCAAGGAGGGACAGGGGGCCCGGGAGCTGTTTTTT | CASSKEGQGARELFF
NA | TRBJ2-2 | TRBV2 | few | TGTGCCAGCAAGGGCGAGACGAACACCGGGGAGCTGTTTTTT | CASKGETNTGELFF
NA | TRBJ2-7 | TRBV29-1 | many | TGCAGCGTCCTACAGGGAAGTCGCTCCTACGAGCAGTACTTC | CSVLQGSRSYEQYF
TRBD2 | TRBJ2-5 | TRBV5-1 | NA | TGCGCCAGCAGCTACGGGACTAGCGGGTATCAAGAGACCCAGTACTTC | CASSYGTSGYQETQYF
NA | TRBJ1-3 | TRBV6-1 | once | TGTGCCAGCAGCCCGAACGGCGGAACCACCATATATTTT | CASSPNGGTTIYF
NA | TRBJ1-2 | TRBV12-3/TRBV12-4 | many | TGTGCCAGCAGTCCTACAGGGTATGGCTACACCTTC | CASSPTGYGYTF
NA | TRBJ2-7 | TRBV20-1 | many | TGCAGTGCGACCGGACAGTCCTACGAGCAGTACTTC | CSATGQSYEQYF
TRBD1 | TRBJ1-1 | TRBV5-1 | NA | TGCGCCAGCAGCTTGGGGGACAGGATGAACACTGAAGCTTTCTTT | CASSLGDRMNTEAFF
TRBD2 | TRBJ2-2 | TRBV7-7 | NA | TGTGCTAGCAGCGATAGCGGGAGGGCCTCCGGGGAGCTGTTTTTT | CASSDSGRASGELFF
TRBD2 | TRBJ2-1 | TRBV27 | NA | TGTGCCAGCAGTCTCCATAGCGGGGGTGCCGGAGACTACAATGAGCAGTTCTTC | CASSLHSGGAGDYNEQFF
NA | TRBJ1-5 | TRBV6-1 | NA | TGTGCCAGCAGTGAGGGCAGCAATCAGCCCCAGCATTTT | CASSEGSNQPQHF
NA | TRBJ2-3 | TRBV2 | NA | TGTGCCAGCAGTGAGGTAGTGGGATTTACAGATACGCAGTATTTT | CASSEVVGFTDTQYF